The 20 T cell receptor beta chains in this list originate from one sample, sequenced in a study of tumor-infiltrating lymphocytes in primary liver carcinoma. For blood RNA, unsorted whole blood served as the source, and germline DNA was extracted too. TCR beta cDNA was prepared out of roughly 0.45 ug total RNA by means of a constant-region primer. Amplification in three nested multiplex PCR rounds with slightly modified ARM-PCR gave rise to TCR beta libraries. In the first two PCR rounds, TRBV1-TRBV30 forward primers were paired with a C-beta reverse primer, and each round lasted about 9 cycles. TCRdb reprocessed the multiplex PCR reads with MiXCR, giving one entry per CDR3 protein. The sample has 320,000 or so distinct CDR3 sequences; roughly 60% are singletons. The sequencing input was peripheral blood. These receptors were obtained from a man in his forties with primary liver carcinoma and hepatitis B virus infection.

For this clonotype: A single base separates this from a much larger clone, so it may be a read error. The chain links TRBV6-5 to TRBJ1-1, with D maybe TRBD1 (6 bases). CDR1 is MNHEY, CDR2 SVGAGI, per germline. The CDR3 consists of 13 residues. This CDR3 is CASRHTGNIEAFF. The DNA of the CDR3 is TGTGCCAGCAGACATACAGGGAACATTGAAGCTTTCTTT.

The gene calls are TRBV28 and TRBJ2-5, with D unclear. With 6 bases removed from V and 3 bases from J, the gap between germline ends came to 11 bases. Germline V lookup: CDR1 MDHEN, CDR2 SYDVKM. The CDR3 extends over 13 amino acids. CDR3 nucleotide sequence: TGTGCCAGCAGCGGAATAGTAGAAGAGACCCAGTACTTC. It codes for CASSGIVEETQYF.

This chain connects TRBV6-1 to TRBJ2-2, with TRBD1 matching 11 bases. This CDR3 spans 14 amino acids. Germline lookup yields CDR1 MNHNS and CDR2 SASEGT. After removal of 11 bases from V and 5 bases from J, the junction contained 7 bases not matched to a gene. The CDR3 DNA follows: TGTGCCGGACAGGGACAGGGGGGAACCGGGGAGCTGTTTTTT. Translation: CAGQGQGGTGELFF.

Details on this clonotype: An end of the junction differs from the germline gene, which may be a read error. V and J are TRBV29-1 and TRBJ2-1; D may be TRBD2 (6 bases). The CDR3 consists of 14 residues. Germline V gene lookup returns CDR1 SQVTM and CDR2 ANQGSEA. CDR3 residues: CSATGGTGANEQLF. The CDR3 region has the DNA TGCAGCGCCACGGGCGGGACTGGCGCCAATGAGCAGCTCTTC.

The V gene is TRBV24-1, the J gene TRBJ2-5; D possibly uses TRBD1 or TRBD2 (5 bases each). The CDR3 contains 12 residues. Trimming took off 4 bases at V and 7 bases at J, with 9 bases between the two ends. The germline V gene encodes CDR1 KGHDR and CDR2 SFDVKD. CDR3 protein: CATSDDGGTQYF. In nucleotides, the CDR3 is TGTGCCACCAGTGACGATGGGGGGACCCAGTACTTC.

A word on this clonotype: One end of the junction is discordant with germline, which a read error may explain. V usage is TRBV7-9 and J usage is TRBJ2-5; 7 bases line up with TRBD2. Germline V CDR1 and CDR2: SEHNR, FQNEAQ (reference sequence). This CDR3 has 14 residues. CDR3 in amino acids: CASRLGTMGRTQYF. As DNA, the CDR3 is TGTGCCAGCCGCTTAGGGACTATGGGTCGGACCCAGTACTTC.

This clonotype has a handful of counts. This chain uses TRBV5-1 with TRBJ2-1; 10 bases line up with TRBD1. V trimming: 3 bases; J trimming: 4 bases; junction bases outside the gene matches: 16. Germline V CDR1 and CDR2: SGHRS, YFSETQ. This CDR3 comprises 19 residues. CDR3 nucleotide sequence: TGCGCCAGCAGCTGGAGAATTCGGGACAGGGGCGGGGTATACAATGAGCAGTTCTTC. The encoded protein is CASSWRIRDRGGVYNEQFF.

Notes on this clonotype: A read error may produce the germline difference seen at one junction end. The V gene is TRBV7-9, the J gene TRBJ2-7; 11 nucleotides align to TRBD1. Looked up from germline, CDR1 is SEHNR and CDR2 is FQNEAQ (reference sequence). The CDR3 is made up of 16 amino acids. In DNA, the CDR3 is TGTGCCGGCAGCTTTCAGGGGACAGGGGGCTCCTACGAGCAGTACTTC. This sequence encodes CAGSFQGTGGSYEQYF. The variable domain in full, with the rest retrieved from reference TRBV7-9 and TRBJ2-7, is DTGVSQNPRHKITKRGQNVTFRCDPISEHNRLYWYRQTLGQGPEFLTYFQNEAQLEKSRLLSDRFSAERPKGSFSTLEIQRTEQGDSAMYLCAGSFQGTGGSYEQYFGPGTRLTVT.

J is TRBJ2-4 and V is TRBV11-1; no definite D call. This CDR3 region has 15 residues. Germline-derived CDR1 and CDR2 are SGHAT and FQDESV (reference sequence). Trimming left V 9 bases short and J 0 bases short, with 15 bases between. This chain's CDR3 is CARSRTDLAKNIQYF. In DNA form, the CDR3 reads TGTGCCAGGAGTCGGACCGATTTAGCCAAAAACATTCAGTACTTC.

At least ten counts were recorded for this clonotype. This chain uses TRBV11-1 with TRBJ2-5; D may be TRBD1 or TRBD2 (5 bases each). Deletions cut 4 bases from V and 9 bases from J, with 18 bases between. This CDR3 has 14 residues. Per germline, CDR1 SGHAT and CDR2 FQDESV (reference sequence). The CDR3: CASSSSGPSMAQYF. In DNA form, the CDR3 reads TGTGCCAGCAGCTCGTCGGGACCCAGTATGGCCCAGTACTTC. Based on the CDR3 plus reference TRBV11-1 and TRBJ2-5, the full variable domain is EAEVAQSPRYKITEKSQAVAFWCDPISGHATLYWYRQILGQGPELLVQFQDESVVDDSQLPKDRFSAERLKGVDSTLKIQPAELGDSAMYLCASSSSGPSMAQYFGPGTRLLVL.

The table lists this clonotype with a few counts. V usage is TRBV6-1 and J usage is TRBJ2-2; 9 bases align to TRBD2. J was trimmed by 4 bases and V by 3 bases; bases with no gene match: 3. The CDR3 is 15 residues long. The germline gives CDR1 MNHNS, CDR2 SASEGT. The CDR3 loop is CASSDFSGGTGELFF. DNA of the CDR3: TGTGCCAGCAGTGACTTTAGCGGGGGCACCGGGGAGCTGTTTTTT.

As concerns this clonotype: The limits of the CDR3 on the DNA are not certain, so only TCRdb's listed CDR3 is given. The J gene is TRBJ1-2, the V gene TRBV29-1; the table's D call, TRBD1, was not checked against the DNA. CDR1 is SQVTM and CDR2 is ANQGSEA in the germline V gene. From its first to its last residue, the CDR3 has 16 amino acids. The CDR3 loop is CSVPPPPVTGSYGCTF.

About this clonotype: Being one base from a much bigger clone, this may be a read error. Without the conserved terminal phenylalanine or tryptophan, this CDR3 likely stems from a read error. The chain links TRBV5-4 to TRBJ2-1; D is unresolved. Germline loops: CDR1 SGHNT, CDR2 YYREEE (reference sequence). The length of the CDR3 is 12 residues. V was shortened by 5 bases and J by 7 bases, with 10 bases between the two germline ends. The CDR3 loop is CASSLLRNEQFV. CDR3 coding DNA: TGTGCCAGCAGTCTCCTTCGTAATGAGCAGTTCGTC.

CDR3 sequence (DNA): TGTGCCGGTCGACACGGGAGGGAGACCCAGTACTTC. Residues: CAGRHGRETQYF. This chain links TRBV6-1 with TRBJ2-5; 7 positions agree with TRBD2. Germline V CDR1 and CDR2: MNHNS, SASEGT. With V trimmed by 11 bases and J by 5 bases, 8 bases remained unmatched. The CDR3 runs 12 residues.

The genes are TRBV5-5 and TRBJ2-7; D is uncertain. Trimming shortened V by 4 bases and J by 2 bases, and 13 bases separated the two germline ends. CDR1 is SGHKS, CDR2 YYEKEE, per germline (reference sequence). This CDR3 is built from 14 residues. The CDR3, as DNA: TGTGCCAGCAGCGTGGACGTCGCTACCTACGAGCAGTACTTC. It yields the protein CASSVDVATYEQYF.

About this clonotype itself: An end of the junction differs from the germline gene, which may be a read error. The chain uses TRBV5-1 and TRBJ2-5, with 15 bases that match TRBD2. The CDR3 is 16 residues long. Germline V CDR1 and CDR2: SGHRS, YFSETQ. The CDR3 sequence is CASSLRTSGRGEIQYF. CDR3 coding DNA: TGCGCCAGCAGCCTGAGGACTAGCGGGAGGGGAGAGATCCAGTACTTC.

With regard to this clonotype: Possible read error: a much larger clone is one base away. V is TRBV6-6 and J is TRBJ2-2; 7 nucleotides align to TRBD1. Germline values: CDR1 MNHNY, CDR2 SVGAGI (reference sequence). This CDR3 has 15 residues. The CDR3 is CASSYLDRRTEELFF. Written as DNA, the CDR3 is TGTGCCAGCAGTTACCTGGACAGGAGGACCGAGGAGCTGTTTTTT.

In regard to this clonotype: The junction departs from germline at one end; a sequencing error may be responsible. The CDR3 coding sequence is TGCGCCAGCACCTTGGCCGGGACTCAAGAGACCCAGTACTTC. The encoded protein is CASTLAGTQETQYF. The genes are TRBV5-1 and TRBJ2-5; possibly TRBD2 for D (6 bases). There are 14 residues in the CDR3. CDR1 SGHRS and CDR2 YFSETQ come from the germline V gene.

This clonotype was detected ten times or more. This chain connects TRBV6-1 to TRBJ2-5; D may be TRBD1 or TRBD2 (5 bases each). V was trimmed by 8 bases and J by 5 bases, leaving 15 bases between them. The CDR3 covers 13 residues. CDR1 is MNHNS and CDR2 is SASEGT in the germline V gene. The chain's CDR3 is CASDEGSIETQYF. CDR3 sequence (DNA): TGTGCCAGCGACGAGGGGAGCATTGAGACCCAGTACTTC.

A note on this clonotype: Germline is not matched at one junction end, which may reflect a read error. The rearrangement uses TRBV7-9 and TRBJ2-3; TRBD1 aligns across 8 bases. There are 15 residues in the CDR3. Looked up from germline, CDR1 is SEHNR and CDR2 is FQNEAQ (reference sequence). The CDR3 sequence is CVSSSTGGVADTQYF. The CDR3 DNA is TGTGTCAGCAGCTCTACAGGGGGAGTCGCAGATACGCAGTATTTT.